The 27 T cell receptor beta chains below all came from one sample that was sequenced in a study of lymphopenia after photon versus proton radiotherapy. Libraries were prepared by immunoSEQ multiplex PCR; TCRdb keeps only in-frame clonotypes and omits some of them. The top ten clones hold 2% to 3% of a sample with approximately 66,000 clones, more than 75% of them seen once. The starting material was peripheral blood, obtained from a patient treated with photon-based radiotherapy. The origin of the receptors is a man aged 40-55 years with gastric cancer.

The gene calls are TRBV5-6 and TRBJ1-3; D not resolved. This CDR3 region has 16 residues. Germline assignment: CDR1 SGHDT and CDR2 YYEEEE. With 2 bases removed from V and 0 bases from J, the gap between germline ends came to 12 bases. CDR3 residues: CASSFLGEGSGNTIYF. The CDR3, as DNA: TGTGCCAGCAGCTTTCTAGGTGAGGGCTCTGGAAACACCATATATTTT.

The chain is built from TRBV30 and TRBJ1-1; a possible D gene is TRBD1 (5 bases). Trimming pared 3 bases from V and 3 bases from J, leaving 11 bases between. The CDR3 extends over 13 amino acids. Germline V gene data show CDR1 as GTSNPN and CDR2 as SVGIG (reference sequence). CDR3 nucleotide sequence: TGTGCCTGGAGCCCAGGGCCTTACACTGAAGCTTTCTTT. As protein: CAWSPGPYTEAFF.

V gene TRBV27 combines with J gene TRBJ1-6; no clear D gene. Deletions cut 2 bases from V and 0 bases from J, with 8 bases between. The CDR3 covers 16 residues. Germline assignment: CDR1 MNHEY and CDR2 SMNVEV (reference sequence). Written as DNA, the CDR3 is TGTGCCAGCAGTTTAGTGGGGAGCTCCTATAATTCACCCCTCCACTTT. This translates into CASSLVGSSYNSPLHF.

The chain links TRBV5-1 to TRBJ2-7; possible D gene TRBD1, 6 bases. The V end was cut by 3 bases, the J end by 2 bases, with 9 bases between. The CDR3 has 13 amino acids. From germline, CDR1 is SGHRS and CDR2 YFSETQ. CDR3 sequence: CASSYPGAYEQYF. The CDR3 DNA sequence: TGCGCCAGCAGCTATCCAGGGGCCTACGAGCAGTACTTC.

The chain joins TRBV12-5 to TRBJ1-1, with TRBD1 as a possible D gene (6 bases). This CDR3 region has 12 residues. Germline CDR1 is LGHNT and CDR2 is FRNRAP. The V end lost 7 bases, the J end lost 5 bases, and 11 bases lay between the germline ends. CDR3 sequence (DNA): TGTGCTAGTGCCCTTACAGGGACTGAAGCTTTCTTT. It translates to CASALTGTEAFF.

This rearrangement joins TRBV19 to TRBJ1-6; maybe TRBD1 (6 bases). Germline CDR1 and CDR2: LNHDA and SQIVND (reference sequence). This CDR3 spans 19 amino acids. V gave up 3 bases and J gave up 0 bases, with 18 bases separating them. The CDR3: CASSIQATGGPSYNSPLHF. CDR3 DNA sequence: TGTGCCAGTAGTATCCAAGCGACCGGGGGCCCCTCCTATAATTCACCCCTCCACTTT.

CDR3 bases: TGTGCCAGCAGGGCCCCAGGGCTAGCGGGGGGTTACGAGCAGTACTTC. It codes for CASRAPGLAGGYEQYF. The V call is TRBV2, the J call TRBJ2-5; 11 bases agree with TRBD2. The last part of the DNA fits TRBJ2-7 better; the J call may be wrong. Germline lookup yields CDR1 SNHLY and CDR2 FYNNEI. CDR3 length: 16 amino acids.

The chain has TRBV10-3 and TRBJ2-5; TRBD2 matches at 8 bases. The CDR3 length is 15 residues. Looked up from germline, CDR1 is ENHRY and CDR2 is SYGVKD. J was trimmed by 0 bases and V by 8 bases; bases with no gene match: 8. CDR3 bases: TGTGCCATCCGTCGGGGCGGGGGGAACCAAGAGACCCAGTACTTC. Translated: CAIRRGGGNQETQYF.

V gene TRBV19 combines with J gene TRBJ1-5; D remains ambiguous. The CDR3 runs to 15 residues. V was trimmed by 3 bases and J by 2 bases, leaving 11 bases between them. Germline-derived CDR1 and CDR2 are LNHDA and SQIVND (reference sequence). Here the CDR3 DNA reads TGTGCCAGTAGTATCCTTGGTGAGGGCAATCAGCCCCAGCATTTT. Translation: CASSILGEGNQPQHF.

This sequence joins TRBV10-3 and TRBJ2-7; TRBD1 aligns across 7 bases. CDR3 length: 12 amino acids. CDR1 is ENHRY, CDR2 SYGVKD, per germline. After removal of 10 bases from V and 3 bases from J, the junction contained 6 bases not matched to a gene. CDR3 sequence reads: CATRQGLYEQYF. The CDR3, as DNA: TGTGCCACCAGACAGGGTCTCTACGAGCAGTACTTC.

The chain links TRBV6-1 to TRBJ1-3, with TRBD1 as a possible D gene (6 bases). The CDR3 sequence is 15 residues long. Trimming removed 7 bases at V and 0 bases at J, with 13 bases between. Germline values: CDR1 MNHNS, CDR2 SASEGT. CDR3 amino acids: CASIRQEYSGNTIYF. In DNA form, the CDR3 reads TGTGCCAGCATCCGACAGGAGTACTCTGGAAACACCATATATTTT.

This rearrangement joins TRBV6-1 to TRBJ2-7, with TRBD1 identical over 9 bases. Trimming took 6 bases from V and 3 from J; bases not matched to a gene: 6. This CDR3 has 14 residues. Germline V gene data show CDR1 as MNHNS and CDR2 as SASEGT. This CDR3 reads CASRQPGQGYEQYF. The CDR3 bases are TGTGCCAGCAGACAACCGGGACAGGGCTACGAGCAGTACTTC.

This clone was picked up a small number of times. At one of its ends the junction is not consistent with the germline gene, which may arise from a read error. V usage is TRBV20-1 and J usage is TRBJ1-2; no clear D. Germline V gene data show CDR1 as DFQATT and CDR2 as SNEGSKA (reference sequence). The CDR3 contains 9 residues. Here the CDR3 DNA reads TGCAGTGCTAGTAGGCGAAGTCAATTC. It translates to CSASRRSQF.

V is TRBV30 and J is TRBJ2-7; 9 bases are a match to TRBD1. The CDR3 length is 13 residues. From germline, CDR1 is GTSNPN and CDR2 SVGIG (reference sequence). V lost 8 bases, J lost 4 bases, and 9 bases stayed unmatched. CDR3: CAATGTGRYEQYF. CDR3 bases: TGTGCCGCGACCGGGACAGGGAGATACGAGCAGTACTTC.

The V gene is TRBV7-8, the J gene TRBJ2-2; D is tentatively TRBD1 or TRBD2 (5 bases each). In germline, CDR1 is SGHVS, CDR2 FQNEAQ. This CDR3 has 12 amino acids. The germline V and J ends were trimmed by 8 bases and 7 bases, with 11 bases remaining between them. The CDR3 loop is CASGGVGGELFF. CDR3 DNA: TGTGCCAGCGGGGGAGTTGGCGGGGAGCTGTTTTTT.

This sequence joins TRBV5-5 and TRBJ2-7; D unresolved. The length of the CDR3 is 14 residues. Between the trimmed V and J ends, which lost 0 bases and 6 bases, there was a span of 13 bases. Germline CDR1 and CDR2: SGHKS and YYEKEE (reference sequence). CDR3 coding DNA: TGTGCCAGCAGCTTGGTCATAAAGTTGGGCGAGCAGTACTTC. It translates to CASSLVIKLGEQYF.

The chain combines TRBV6-6 with TRBJ1-2; 8 nucleotides line up with TRBD1. This CDR3 region has 16 residues. The germline V gene has CDR1 MNHNY and CDR2 SVGAGI (reference sequence). V trimming: 6 bases; J trimming: 3 bases; junction bases outside the gene matches: 12. The CDR3 DNA reads as TGTGCCAGCAGAAGGACCCAACAGGGGGAGTACTATGGCTACACCTTC. It is translated as CASRRTQQGEYYGYTF.

The chain recombines TRBV10-3 with TRBJ1-6; weak D call: TRBD1 (5 bases). Trimming stripped 1 base from V and 14 bases from J, with 6 bases between. This CDR3 has 11 amino acids. CDR1 is ENHRY and CDR2 is SYGVKD in the germline V gene. CDR3 bases: TGTGCCATCAGTGAGTTGGGGGCCCTCCACTTT. Residues: CAISELGALHF.

The J gene is TRBJ2-3, the V gene TRBV2; no definite D call. Germline V gene data show CDR1 as SNHLY and CDR2 as FYNNEI. With 1 base removed from V and 2 bases from J, the gap between germline ends came to 4 bases. The length of the CDR3 is 13 residues. Written as DNA, the CDR3 is TGTGCCAGCAGTGAAGACTTCACAGATACGCAGTATTTT. Its protein product is CASSEDFTDTQYF.

This chain joins TRBV2 and TRBJ2-7; a possible D gene is TRBD1 (5 bases). V gave up 4 bases and J gave up 6 bases, with 19 bases separating them. Germline V lookup: CDR1 SNHLY, CDR2 FYNNEI. The CDR3 length is 15 residues. This CDR3 is CASSALGAGSGEQYF. The CDR3 nucleotides read TGTGCCAGCAGTGCCCTAGGGGCAGGGTCGGGCGAGCAGTACTTC.

The rearrangement links TRBV7-9 to TRBJ1-1; TRBD1 might be the D (5 bases). The length of the CDR3 is 15 residues. Germline V CDR1 and CDR2: SEHNR, FQNEAQ (reference sequence). V lost 3 bases and J lost 3, with 14 bases in between. CDR3 sequence: CASSFDGLGDTEAFF. DNA for the CDR3: TGTGCCAGCAGCTTCGACGGGTTAGGGGACACTGAAGCTTTCTTT.

Here the CDR3 reads CAWSPGQGFSQPQHF. In nucleotides, the CDR3 is TGTGCCTGGAGCCCAGGACAGGGGTTTAGTCAGCCCCAGCATTTT. J is TRBJ1-5 and V is TRBV30, with 9 bases aligning to TRBD1. CDR3 size: 15 residues. Germline CDR1 and CDR2: GTSNPN and SVGIG (reference sequence). Unmatched junction bases numbered 9, after V lost 3 bases and J lost 6 bases.

The CDR3, as DNA: TGTGCCAGCAGCGATAGCGGGGGGCCCCAGTATTTT. Amino acids: CASSDSGGPQYF. This sequence joins TRBV7-2 and TRBJ2-3; 10 positions match TRBD2. The CDR3 consists of 12 residues. V shed 5 bases and J 12 bases; nucleotides not matched to a gene: 5. Germline assignment: CDR1 SGHTA and CDR2 FQGNSA.

V and J are TRBV5-1 and TRBJ2-3, with D perhaps matching TRBD1 or TRBD2 (5 bases each). Per the germline V gene, CDR1 is SGHRS and CDR2 is YFSETQ. Trimming stripped 1 base from V and 5 bases from J, with 14 bases between. This CDR3 contains 15 residues. Here the CDR3 reads CASSLRGLRGDTQYF. DNA of the CDR3: TGCGCCAGCAGCTTGCGGGGCCTCCGAGGAGATACGCAGTATTTT.

The gene calls are TRBV14 and TRBJ2-7; D gene ambiguous. The V gene lost 0 bases and the J gene lost 7 bases, with 4 bases spanning the gap. The CDR3 is 11 amino acids. CDR1 and CDR2 (germline): SGHDN, FVKESK. CDR3 in amino acids: CASSQEYEQYF. In DNA form, the CDR3 reads TGTGCCAGCAGCCAAGAGTATGAGCAGTACTTC.

The rearrangement links TRBV11-2 to TRBJ1-2; 7 bases align to TRBD1. V was clipped by 5 bases and J by 1 base; unmatched bases: 7. CDR3 length: 15 amino acids. CDR1 and CDR2 (germline): SGHAT, FQNNGV. The CDR3 loop is CASSPGQASNYGYTF. The CDR3 coding sequence is TGTGCCAGCAGCCCTGGACAGGCCAGTAACTATGGCTACACCTTC.

This chain connects TRBV4-3 to TRBJ1-2; the D gene is possibly TRBD1 (6 bases). This CDR3 is built from 15 residues. Germline V gene lookup returns CDR1 LGHNA and CDR2 YSLEER. V dropped 0 bases and J dropped 2 bases, with 10 bases sitting between them. In DNA, the CDR3 is TGCGCCAGCAGCCAAGATGGAGGACAGAACTATGGCTACACCTTC. Translation: CASSQDGGQNYGYTF.